This T cell receptor (beta chain) was sequenced in a study of PD-1 blockade in classical Hodgkin lymphoma. Noted time point: cycle 4 day 1 (C4D1), after five to seven weeks of nivolumab. Relapse was seen in all patients after autologous stem cell transplantation, and brentuximab vedotin exposure was variable. Progressive disease, partial response or complete response was each patient's best response. The CDR3 spans 13 residues. Trimming took 6 bases from V and 8 from J, leaving 16 bases between them. Per germline, CDR1 MDHEN and CDR2 SYDVKM. Notes on the study in general: The diversity seen at baseline in complete responders resembled that of newly diagnosed patients. Repertoire differences lack defined causes, possibly disease activity or prior therapy. Reports indicated that newly diagnosed patients had lower baseline TCR diversity than healthy donors did.

Sequencing was performed with immunoSEQ multiplex PCR; in TCRdb, only in-frame clones are kept and a portion is missing. The sample lists about 50,000 clones; about 75% were seen once. This clone was detected a few times. Its antigen is unknown. The sequenced sample was peripheral blood mononuclear cells (PBMCs), obtained before the fourth cycle of nivolumab. This clonotype was sampled from a human donor with classical Hodgkin lymphoma. The chain joins TRBV28 to TRBJ1-2; a weak D match, TRBD1 (5 bases). The CDR3, as DNA: TGTGCCAGCAGCCCCCCGGAGGGGCAAGGCTACACCTTC. Translation: CASSPPEGQGYTF.